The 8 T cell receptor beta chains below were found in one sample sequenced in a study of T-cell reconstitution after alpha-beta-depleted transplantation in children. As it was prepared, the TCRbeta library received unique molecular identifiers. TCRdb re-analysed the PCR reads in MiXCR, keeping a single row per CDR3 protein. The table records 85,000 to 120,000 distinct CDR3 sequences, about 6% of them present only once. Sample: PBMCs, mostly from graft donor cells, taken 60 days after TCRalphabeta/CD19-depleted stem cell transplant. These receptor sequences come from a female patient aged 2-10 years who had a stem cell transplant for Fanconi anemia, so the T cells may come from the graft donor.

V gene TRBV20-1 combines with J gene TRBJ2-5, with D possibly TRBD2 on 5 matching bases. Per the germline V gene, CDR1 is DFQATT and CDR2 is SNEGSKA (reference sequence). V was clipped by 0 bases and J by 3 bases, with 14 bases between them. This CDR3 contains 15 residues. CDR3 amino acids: CSARDYTDYKETQYF. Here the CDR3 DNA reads TGCAGTGCTAGAGATTACACAGACTATAAAGAGACCCAGTACTTC.

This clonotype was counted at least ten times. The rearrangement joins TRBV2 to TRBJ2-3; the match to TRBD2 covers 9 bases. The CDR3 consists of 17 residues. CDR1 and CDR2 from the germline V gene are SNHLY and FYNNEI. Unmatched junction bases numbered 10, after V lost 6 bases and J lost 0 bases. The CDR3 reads CASSWGRLAASTDTQYF. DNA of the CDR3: TGTGCCAGCAGCTGGGGGCGACTAGCGGCTAGCACAGATACGCAGTATTTT. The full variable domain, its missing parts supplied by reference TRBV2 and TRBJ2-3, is EPEVTQTPSHQVTQMGQEVILRCVPISNHLYFYWYRQILGQKVEFLVSFYNNEISEKSEIFDDQFSVERPDGSNFTLKIRSTKLEDSAMYFCASSWGRLAASTDTQYFGPGTRLTVL.

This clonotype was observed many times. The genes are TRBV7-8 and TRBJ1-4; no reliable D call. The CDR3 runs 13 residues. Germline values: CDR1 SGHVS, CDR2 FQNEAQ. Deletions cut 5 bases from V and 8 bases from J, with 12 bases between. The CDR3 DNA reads TGTGCCAGCAGCGGGATGTCCCTAGAAAAACTGTTTTTT. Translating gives CASSGMSLEKLFF. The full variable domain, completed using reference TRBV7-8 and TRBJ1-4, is GAGVSQSPRYKVAKRGQDVALRCDPISGHVSLFWYQQALGQGPEFLTYFQNEAQLDKSGLPSDRFFAERPEGSVSTLKIQRTQQEDSAVYLCASSGMSLEKLFFGSGTQLSVL.

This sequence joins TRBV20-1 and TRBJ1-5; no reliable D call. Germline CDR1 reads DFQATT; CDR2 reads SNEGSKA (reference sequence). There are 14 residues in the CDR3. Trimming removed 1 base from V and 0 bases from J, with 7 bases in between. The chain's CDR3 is CSARGHYSNQPQHF. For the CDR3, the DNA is TGCAGTGCTAGAGGACATTATAGCAATCAGCCCCAGCATTTT.

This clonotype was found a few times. The CDR3 sequence: CASSLRSGGASSYEQYF. The CDR3 bases are TGTGCCAGCAGTTTACGATCTGGCGGGGCGAGCTCCTACGAGCAGTACTTC. The V and J genes are TRBV12-3 or TRBV12-4 and TRBJ2-7; weak D call: TRBD2 (6 bases). Trimming left V 2 bases short and J 0 bases short, with 17 bases between. CDR3 length equals 17 residues.

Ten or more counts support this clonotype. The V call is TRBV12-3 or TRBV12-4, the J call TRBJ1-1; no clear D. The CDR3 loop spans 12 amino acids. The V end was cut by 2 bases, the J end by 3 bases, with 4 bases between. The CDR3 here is CASSLHDTEAFF. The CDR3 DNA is TGTGCCAGCAGTTTACATGACACTGAAGCTTTCTTT.

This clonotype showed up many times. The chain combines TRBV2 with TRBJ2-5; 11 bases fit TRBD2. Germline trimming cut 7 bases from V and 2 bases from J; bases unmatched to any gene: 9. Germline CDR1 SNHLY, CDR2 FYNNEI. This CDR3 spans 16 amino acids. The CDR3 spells CASIRTSGPIQETQYF. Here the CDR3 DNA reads TGTGCCAGCATTCGGACTAGCGGGCCGATTCAAGAGACCCAGTACTTC.

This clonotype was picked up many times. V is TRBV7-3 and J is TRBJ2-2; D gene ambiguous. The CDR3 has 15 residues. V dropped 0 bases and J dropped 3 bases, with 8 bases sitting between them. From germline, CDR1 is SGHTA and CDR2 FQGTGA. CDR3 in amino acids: CASSLTAGDTGELFF. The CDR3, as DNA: TGTGCCAGCAGCTTAACAGCTGGGGACACCGGGGAGCTGTTTTTT. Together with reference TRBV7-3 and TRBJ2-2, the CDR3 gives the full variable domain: GAGVSQTPSNKVTEKGKYVELRCDPISGHTALYWYRQSLGQGPEFLIYFQGTGAADDSGLPNDRFFAVRPEGSVSTLKIQRTERGDSAVYLCASSLTAGDTGELFFGEGSRLTVL.